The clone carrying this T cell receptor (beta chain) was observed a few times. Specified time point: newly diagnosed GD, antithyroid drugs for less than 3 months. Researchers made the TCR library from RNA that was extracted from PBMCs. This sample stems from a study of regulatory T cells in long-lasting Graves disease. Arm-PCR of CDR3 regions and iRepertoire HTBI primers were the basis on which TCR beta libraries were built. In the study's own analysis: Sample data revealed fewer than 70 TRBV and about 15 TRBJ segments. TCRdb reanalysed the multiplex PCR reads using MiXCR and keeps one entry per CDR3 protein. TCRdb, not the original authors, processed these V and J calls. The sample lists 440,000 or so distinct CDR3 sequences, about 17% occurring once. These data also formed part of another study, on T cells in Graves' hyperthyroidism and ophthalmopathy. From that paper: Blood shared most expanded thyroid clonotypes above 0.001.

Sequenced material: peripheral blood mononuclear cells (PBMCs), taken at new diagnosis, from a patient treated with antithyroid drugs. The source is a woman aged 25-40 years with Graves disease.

The CDR3 nucleotides read TGTGCCAGCAGCTTATACCTGGAAACAGATACGCAGTATTTT. Protein product: CASSLYLETDTQYF. V and J are TRBV7-2 and TRBJ2-3; D call uncertain. CDR3 size: 14 residues. The germline V gene has CDR1 SGHTA and CDR2 FQGNSA. Deletions cut 2 bases from V and 3 bases from J, with 9 bases between.